Each of the 4 T cell receptor beta chains below was sequenced from the same sample in a study of regulatory T cells in long-lasting Graves disease. The authors built TCR beta libraries using iRepertoire HTBI primers and Arm-PCR of CDR3 regions. TCRdb independently ran MiXCR on the multiplex PCR reads; one entry per CDR3 protein. The sample records about 540,000 distinct CDR3 sequences, approximately 13% being singletons. The time point is: newly diagnosed GD, antithyroid drugs for less than 3 months. PBMCs provided the RNA from which the TCR library was made. In addition, the sample was reused for a study of T cells in Graves' hyperthyroidism and ophthalmopathy.

The specimen comprised peripheral blood mononuclear cells (PBMCs), sampled at new diagnosis, from a patient treated with antithyroid drugs. Receptors originate from a man aged 25-45 years with Graves disease.

This clonotype was observed many times. V gene TRBV7-9 combines with J gene TRBJ2-7; 10 positions match TRBD1. Germline V lookup: CDR1 SEHNR, CDR2 FQNEAQ (reference sequence). The length of the CDR3 is 14 residues. Losses at the gene ends were 7 bases for V and 3 bases for J; bases not matched to a gene: 6. CDR3 DNA sequence: TGTGCCAGCACCGGGTGGGACAGGGGCTACGAGCAGTACTTC. It is translated as CASTGWDRGYEQYF. The whole variable domain, remainder taken from reference TRBV7-9 and TRBJ2-7, is DTGVSQNPRHKITKRGQNVTFRCDPISEHNRLYWYRQTLGQGPEFLTYFQNEAQLEKSRLLSDRFSAERPKGSFSTLEIQRTEQGDSAMYLCASTGWDRGYEQYFGPGTRLTVT.

In its sample, this clonotype was seen many times. CDR3 sequence reads: CASSQEGLRGQETQYF. The CDR3 DNA reads as TGCGCCAGCAGCCAAGAAGGACTAAGGGGCCAAGAGACCCAGTACTTC. The J gene is TRBJ2-5, the V gene TRBV4-1, with a tentative D call TRBD2 (6 bases). The length of the CDR3 is 16 residues. V lost 0 bases, J lost 1 base, and 12 bases lay in between. CDR1 is MGHRA, CDR2 YSYEKL, per germline.

The sample holds many counts of this clonotype. The chain has TRBV6-1 and TRBJ2-7; tentative D call: TRBD2 (6 bases). Germline CDR1 is MNHNS and CDR2 is SASEGT. The length of the CDR3 is 14 residues. V lost 6 bases, J lost 3 bases, and 15 bases lay in between. CDR3 in DNA: TGTGCCAGCAGCGAACTAGCCGGTGGCTACGAGCAGTACTTC. Translated: CASSELAGGYEQYF.

This clonotype was observed many times. This chain links TRBV2 with TRBJ1-5, with 7 bases lining up with TRBD1. This CDR3 has 17 amino acids. Germline assignment: CDR1 SNHLY and CDR2 FYNNEI. Losses at the gene ends were 5 bases for V and 0 bases for J; bases not matched to a gene: 10. CDR3 sequence: CASSLLQGGVSNQPQHF. CDR3 nucleotides: TGTGCCAGCAGTCTCCTTCAGGGGGGAGTTAGCAATCAGCCCCAGCATTTT. The whole variable domain, remainder taken from reference TRBV2 and TRBJ1-5, is EPEVTQTPSHQVTQMGQEVILRCVPISNHLYFYWYRQILGQKVEFLVSFYNNEISEKSEIFDDQFSVERPDGSNFTLKIRSTKLEDSAMYFCASSLLQGGVSNQPQHFGDGTRLSIL.